This is a list of T cell receptor beta chains from one sample in a study of Graves' ophthalmopathy and Graves' hyperthyroidism. TCRdb re-called the multiplex PCR reads with MiXCR, one entry per CDR3 protein. This repertoire shows a few hundred thousand distinct CDR3 sequences, under 25% found once; its top ten account for around 3.2%. Material: peripheral blood. The receptor source for this set is a woman younger than 30 with stable Graves' hyperthyroidism. The CDR3 runs from the conserved cysteine through the conserved F or W. Each record gives: clone size, J gene, V gene, D gene, CDR3 DNA, CDR3 protein. D genes are given only for firm matches. Rows may omit the clone size; those that give it use once, few, many or a size class.

clone_size: -; j_call: TRBJ2-7; v_call: TRBV30; d_call: -; cdr3_nt: TGTGCCTGGAGTGCTGGGGGGGGGCCCTACGAGCAGTACTTC; cdr3_aa: CAWSAGGGPYEQYF
clone_size: many; j_call: TRBJ2-2; v_call: TRBV28; d_call: TRBD2; cdr3_nt: TGTGCCAGCAGTTCTCTAGCGGGAGGCCTGATTGTCGGGGAGCTGTTTTTT; cdr3_aa: CASSSLAGGLIVGELFF
clone_size: many; j_call: TRBJ2-2; v_call: TRBV7-3; d_call: TRBD2; cdr3_nt: TGTGCCAGCAGACCCGCTAGCGGGCCGAGCCCCGGGGAGCTGTTTTTT; cdr3_aa: CASRPASGPSPGELFF
clone_size: many; j_call: TRBJ1-5; v_call: TRBV7-8; d_call: -; cdr3_nt: TGTGCCAGCAGCCCGTCGTCCATCTCCTCGGGTCAGCCCCAGCATTTT; cdr3_aa: CASSPSSISSGQPQHF
clone_size: many; j_call: TRBJ1-5; v_call: TRBV20-1; d_call: TRBD1; cdr3_nt: TGCAGTGCGTTAGGGACAGATCCCAATCAGCCCCAGCATTTT; cdr3_aa: CSALGTDPNQPQHF
clone_size: few; j_call: TRBJ1-1; v_call: TRBV6-1; d_call: -; cdr3_nt: TGTGCCAGCATACGGGCAGGGCTTGCTTTCTTT; cdr3_aa: CASIRAGLAFF
clone_size: many; j_call: TRBJ2-7; v_call: TRBV4-3; d_call: -; cdr3_nt: TGCGCCAGCAGCCAAGATCGTGGGGGGACCTACGAGCAGTACTTC; cdr3_aa: CASSQDRGGTYEQYF
clone_size: many; j_call: TRBJ2-7; v_call: TRBV11-2; d_call: -; cdr3_nt: TGTGCCAGCAGCCCCGGGCGGGCTGACTACGAGCAGTGCTTC; cdr3_aa: CASSPGRADYEQCF
clone_size: few; j_call: TRBJ2-7; v_call: TRBV6-1; d_call: -; cdr3_nt: TGTGCCAGCATGAGGGGGGACTCCGTCGCCGAGCAGTACTTC; cdr3_aa: CASMRGDSVAEQYF
clone_size: few; j_call: TRBJ2-7; v_call: TRBV6-5; d_call: -; cdr3_nt: TGTGCCAGCAGTTACTCAGTCCACAGGGTTTTAGCTAGCGAGCAGTACTTC; cdr3_aa: CASSYSVHRVLASEQYF
clone_size: many; j_call: TRBJ1-2; v_call: TRBV5-1; d_call: TRBD1; cdr3_nt: TGCGCCAGCAGCTTGGGGTCAGGGGGCTACTATGGCTACACCTTC; cdr3_aa: CASSLGSGGYYGYTF
clone_size: many; j_call: TRBJ1-6; v_call: TRBV27; d_call: -; cdr3_nt: TGTGCCAGCAGTTTAGGCCCGTACTCCTATAATTCACCCCTCCACTTT; cdr3_aa: CASSLGPYSYNSPLHF
clone_size: many; j_call: TRBJ1-3; v_call: TRBV11-2; d_call: TRBD1; cdr3_nt: TGTGCCAGCTCACCGACAGGGACTGACACCATATATTTT; cdr3_aa: CASSPTGTDTIYF
clone_size: many; j_call: TRBJ2-7; v_call: TRBV6-5; d_call: TRBD2; cdr3_nt: TGTGCCAGCAGAACTAGCGGGTACTACGAGCAGTACTTC; cdr3_aa: CASRTSGYYEQYF
clone_size: many; j_call: TRBJ2-7; v_call: TRBV7-8; d_call: TRBD1; cdr3_nt: TGTGCCAGCAGCCGGGACAGGGTGAGGTACGAGCAGTACTTC; cdr3_aa: CASSRDRVRYEQYF
clone_size: many; j_call: TRBJ2-7; v_call: TRBV29-1; d_call: TRBD1; cdr3_nt: TGCAGCGTACCCGGGACAGGGAATACCTACGAGCAGTACTTC; cdr3_aa: CSVPGTGNTYEQYF
clone_size: -; j_call: TRBJ2-7; v_call: TRBV6-1; d_call: TRBD1; cdr3_nt: TGTGCCAGCAAAAAAGGGGACAGGGACCGGGTATACGAGCAGTACTTC; cdr3_aa: CASKKGDRDRVYEQYF
clone_size: -; j_call: TRBJ2-5; v_call: TRBV28; d_call: -; cdr3_nt: TGTGCCACCCAATCCCTTAAACAGATATGGGACGAGACCCAGTACTTC; cdr3_aa: CATQSLKQIWDETQYF
clone_size: few; j_call: TRBJ2-7; v_call: TRBV9; d_call: -; cdr3_nt: TGTGCCAGCAGCGTAGGGATAGCGGCTACCTACGAGCAGTACTTC; cdr3_aa: CASSVGIAATYEQYF
clone_size: -; j_call: TRBJ2-5; v_call: TRBV7-2; d_call: -; cdr3_nt: TGTGCCAGCAGCTGGTCTGGTGGGGGAATCGTAAAGACCCAGTACTTC; cdr3_aa: CASSWSGGGIVKTQYF
clone_size: -; j_call: TRBJ2-7; v_call: TRBV5-5; d_call: -; cdr3_nt: TGTGCCAGCGGTCATTCGACCTACGAGCAGTACTTC; cdr3_aa: CASGHSTYEQYF
clone_size: many; j_call: TRBJ2-7; v_call: TRBV28; d_call: TRBD2; cdr3_nt: TGTGCCAGCGTAACTAGCGGGAGGGCCGACGAGCAGTACTTC; cdr3_aa: CASVTSGRADEQYF
clone_size: many; j_call: TRBJ1-1; v_call: TRBV2; d_call: -; cdr3_nt: TGTGCCAGCAGTCTAAAACAGGGACGGACTGAAGCTTTCTTT; cdr3_aa: CASSLKQGRTEAFF
clone_size: few; j_call: TRBJ2-7; v_call: TRBV20-1; d_call: TRBD2; cdr3_nt: TGCAGTGCTAGGGGAGCGGGGGACTCCTACGAGCAGTACTTC; cdr3_aa: CSARGAGDSYEQYF
clone_size: once; j_call: TRBJ2-7; v_call: TRBV6-2/TRBV6-3; d_call: -; cdr3_nt: TGTGCCAGCAGTTCGATTCACGGGCCAAGCCCCTACGAGCAGTACTTC; cdr3_aa: CASSSIHGPSPYEQYF
clone_size: few; j_call: TRBJ1-1; v_call: TRBV4-2; d_call: TRBD1; cdr3_nt: TGTGCCAGCAGCCTCATACAGGGGGCGCAGGGTGAAGCTTTCTTT; cdr3_aa: CASSLIQGAQGEAFF
clone_size: many; j_call: TRBJ2-7; v_call: TRBV5-1; d_call: -; cdr3_nt: TGCGCCAGCAGCCGACCCCCTGTCCAGATCCTCTACTACGAGCAGTACTTC; cdr3_aa: CASSRPPVQILYYEQYF
clone_size: -; j_call: TRBJ2-5; v_call: TRBV18; d_call: -; cdr3_nt: TGTGCCAGCTCACCATCCTTAGGTGAGACCCAGTACTTC; cdr3_aa: CASSPSLGETQYF
clone_size: -; j_call: TRBJ1-1; v_call: TRBV6-1; d_call: -; cdr3_nt: TGTGCCAGCCAACCCCAGGGGCTATATACTGAAGCTTTCTTT; cdr3_aa: CASQPQGLYTEAFF
clone_size: many; j_call: TRBJ1-2; v_call: TRBV2; d_call: TRBD1; cdr3_nt: TGTGCCAGCAGTGAAAGGACAGGGAGGTATGGCTACACCTTC; cdr3_aa: CASSERTGRYGYTF
clone_size: many; j_call: TRBJ2-7; v_call: TRBV12-3/TRBV12-4; d_call: TRBD2; cdr3_nt: TGTGCCAGCAGCCTGGGGCGGACTAGCGGGCACGAGCAGTACTTC; cdr3_aa: CASSLGRTSGHEQYF
clone_size: many; j_call: TRBJ2-7; v_call: TRBV10-3; d_call: TRBD2; cdr3_nt: TGTGCCACCACCTGGGGACTAGCGAGCCACGAGCAGTACTTC; cdr3_aa: CATTWGLASHEQYF
clone_size: many; j_call: TRBJ2-2; v_call: TRBV6-5; d_call: -; cdr3_nt: TGTGCCAGCAGTTATAACCGGAACACCGGGGAGCTGTTTTTT; cdr3_aa: CASSYNRNTGELFF
clone_size: many; j_call: TRBJ1-2; v_call: TRBV7-8; d_call: -; cdr3_nt: TGTGCCAGCAGCTTAAGTCCGGGACATGGCTACACCTTC; cdr3_aa: CASSLSPGHGYTF
clone_size: -; j_call: TRBJ2-5; v_call: TRBV6-5; d_call: -; cdr3_nt: TGTGCCAGCAATTTTGGGGGGCGGGAGACCCAGTACTTC; cdr3_aa: CASNFGGRETQYF
clone_size: many; j_call: TRBJ2-5; v_call: TRBV12-3/TRBV12-4; d_call: TRBD1; cdr3_nt: TGTGCCAGCAGTTTCGGACAGGGAGGGACCCAGTACTTC; cdr3_aa: CASSFGQGGTQYF
clone_size: many; j_call: TRBJ1-5; v_call: TRBV7-9; d_call: TRBD1; cdr3_nt: TGTGCCAGCGGGACAGCCAATCAGCCCCAGCATTTT; cdr3_aa: CASGTANQPQHF
clone_size: many; j_call: TRBJ1-2; v_call: TRBV6-5; d_call: -; cdr3_nt: TGTGCCAGCAGCTCACAGCTGTCTAACTATGGCTACACCTTC; cdr3_aa: CASSSQLSNYGYTF
clone_size: many; j_call: TRBJ2-5; v_call: TRBV20-1; d_call: -; cdr3_nt: TGCAGTGCTAGAGATCTGAAGACCCAGTACTTC; cdr3_aa: CSARDLKTQYF
clone_size: -; j_call: TRBJ2-7; v_call: TRBV7-9; d_call: TRBD2; cdr3_nt: TGTGCCAGCAGCCCCAACTACGGGGGGTACGAGCAGTACTTC; cdr3_aa: CASSPNYGGYEQYF
clone_size: -; j_call: TRBJ1-2; v_call: TRBV28; d_call: -; cdr3_nt: TGTGCCAGCAGTTTAGAGGGGAGGGCCTATGGCTACACCTTC; cdr3_aa: CASSLEGRAYGYTF
clone_size: many; j_call: TRBJ1-2; v_call: TRBV6-1; d_call: TRBD1; cdr3_nt: TGTGCCAGCAGAAAACAGGGGGGAGACTATGGCTACACCTTC; cdr3_aa: CASRKQGGDYGYTF
clone_size: -; j_call: TRBJ2-3; v_call: TRBV2; d_call: -; cdr3_nt: TGTGCCAGCAGGCCGGCAGGGGCCCCAGATACGCAGTATTTT; cdr3_aa: CASRPAGAPDTQYF
clone_size: many; j_call: TRBJ2-5; v_call: TRBV19; d_call: TRBD2; cdr3_nt: TGTGCCAGTAGTATTCGGACTAGCGCACACCAAGAGACCCAGTACTTC; cdr3_aa: CASSIRTSAHQETQYF
clone_size: many; j_call: TRBJ1-1; v_call: TRBV6-1; d_call: -; cdr3_nt: TGTGCCAGCAGGCCCGCGGGGGGTTGGAGCACTGAAGCTTTCTTT; cdr3_aa: CASRPAGGWSTEAFF
clone_size: many; j_call: TRBJ2-7; v_call: TRBV2; d_call: TRBD2; cdr3_nt: TGTGCCAGCAGTGGCGGCCGAGCGGGAGGACCGCAGTACTTC; cdr3_aa: CASSGGRAGGPQYF
clone_size: many; j_call: TRBJ2-2; v_call: TRBV9; d_call: -; cdr3_nt: TGTGCCAGCAGCTCCCACACCGGGGAGCTGTTTTTT; cdr3_aa: CASSSHTGELFF
clone_size: many; j_call: TRBJ1-6; v_call: TRBV12-3/TRBV12-4; d_call: -; cdr3_nt: TGTGCCAGCAGCGGGGGGGCAGGGTACTCACCCCTCCACTTT; cdr3_aa: CASSGGAGYSPLHF
clone_size: -; j_call: TRBJ1-1; v_call: TRBV14; d_call: -; cdr3_nt: TGTGCCAGCAGCCAAAAAAGGACGGGTGAAGCTTTCTTT; cdr3_aa: CASSQKRTGEAFF
clone_size: many; j_call: TRBJ1-2; v_call: TRBV6-1; d_call: TRBD1; cdr3_nt: TGTGCCAGCAGTGGGGACAGGGGACAGGATGGCTACACCTTC; cdr3_aa: CASSGDRGQDGYTF